This TCR beta chain was found in a study of CD8 T cells in ankylosing spondylitis. General study results and limits: There was reportedly significant enrichment of clones that were disease-linked in matched ankylosing spondylitis synovial fluid. What seemed typical of ankylosing spondylitis blood was a TCR beta motif built from under 10 highly homologous variants.

TCRdb independently ran MiXCR on the 5' RACE reads; one entry per CDR3 protein. The table has around 890,000 distinct CDR3 sequences, 12% seen once. There are a few counts of this clonotype. Its target is not known. Germline assignment: CDR1 SGDLS and CDR2 YYNGEE. The CDR3 contains 15 residues. Trimming removed 0 bases at V and 5 bases at J, with 14 bases between. The V call is TRBV9, the J call TRBJ2-5, with a tentative D call TRBD1 (6 bases). The sequenced material came from blood, either unsorted or a sorted T cell fraction (not recorded which). This clonotype was obtained from a male donor with ankylosing spondylitis. The CDR3 loop reads CASSVEPGVVETQYF. The CDR3 DNA follows: TGTGCCAGCAGCGTAGAGCCAGGGGTGGTTGAGACCCAGTACTTC.